This T cell receptor (beta chain) derives from a study of blood T cell repertoires in COVID-19. About the research overall: Italy, Spain and the United States were the sources of the convalescent and acute COVID-19 samples. Sources were T cells, B-cell-depleted T cells, or PBMCs; the material itself was cDNA or gDNA.

CDR3 length: 14 residues. Germline-derived CDR1 and CDR2 are SGHVS and FQNEAQ. Trimming took 3 bases from V and 8 from J; bases not matched to a gene: 5. Authors' processing steps: Reference gene primer amplification gave nucleated cell count estimates. Profiled with immunoSEQ multiplex PCR; TCRdb holds only in-frame clones, not every one. Clone size and V and J calls were adopted from that table, with D and trimming inferred from the DNA. Altogether roughly 330,000 clones are present, 80% to 90% being singletons, with the ten largest covering roughly 5.2%. The sample was PBMCs or T cells enriched from blood (not recorded which). The TCR sequence derives from a woman in her twenties or thirties who had recovered from COVID-19. This chain connects TRBV7-8 to TRBJ2-3; 10 bases align to TRBD2. CDR3: CASSLSGRAGTQYF. In DNA, the CDR3 is TGTGCCAGCAGCTTGAGCGGGAGGGCGGGTACGCAGTATTTT.